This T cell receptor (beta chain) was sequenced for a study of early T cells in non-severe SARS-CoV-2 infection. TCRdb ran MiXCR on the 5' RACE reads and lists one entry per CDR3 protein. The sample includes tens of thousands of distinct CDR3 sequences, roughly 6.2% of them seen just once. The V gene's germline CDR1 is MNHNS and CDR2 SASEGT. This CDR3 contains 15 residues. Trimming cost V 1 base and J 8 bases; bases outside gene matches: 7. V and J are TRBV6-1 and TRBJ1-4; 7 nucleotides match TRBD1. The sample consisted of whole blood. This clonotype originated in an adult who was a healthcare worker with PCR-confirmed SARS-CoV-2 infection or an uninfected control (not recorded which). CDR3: CASSEETGVGEKLFF. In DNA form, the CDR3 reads TGTGCCAGCAGTGAAGAAACAGGGGTAGGCGAAAAACTGTTTTTT.